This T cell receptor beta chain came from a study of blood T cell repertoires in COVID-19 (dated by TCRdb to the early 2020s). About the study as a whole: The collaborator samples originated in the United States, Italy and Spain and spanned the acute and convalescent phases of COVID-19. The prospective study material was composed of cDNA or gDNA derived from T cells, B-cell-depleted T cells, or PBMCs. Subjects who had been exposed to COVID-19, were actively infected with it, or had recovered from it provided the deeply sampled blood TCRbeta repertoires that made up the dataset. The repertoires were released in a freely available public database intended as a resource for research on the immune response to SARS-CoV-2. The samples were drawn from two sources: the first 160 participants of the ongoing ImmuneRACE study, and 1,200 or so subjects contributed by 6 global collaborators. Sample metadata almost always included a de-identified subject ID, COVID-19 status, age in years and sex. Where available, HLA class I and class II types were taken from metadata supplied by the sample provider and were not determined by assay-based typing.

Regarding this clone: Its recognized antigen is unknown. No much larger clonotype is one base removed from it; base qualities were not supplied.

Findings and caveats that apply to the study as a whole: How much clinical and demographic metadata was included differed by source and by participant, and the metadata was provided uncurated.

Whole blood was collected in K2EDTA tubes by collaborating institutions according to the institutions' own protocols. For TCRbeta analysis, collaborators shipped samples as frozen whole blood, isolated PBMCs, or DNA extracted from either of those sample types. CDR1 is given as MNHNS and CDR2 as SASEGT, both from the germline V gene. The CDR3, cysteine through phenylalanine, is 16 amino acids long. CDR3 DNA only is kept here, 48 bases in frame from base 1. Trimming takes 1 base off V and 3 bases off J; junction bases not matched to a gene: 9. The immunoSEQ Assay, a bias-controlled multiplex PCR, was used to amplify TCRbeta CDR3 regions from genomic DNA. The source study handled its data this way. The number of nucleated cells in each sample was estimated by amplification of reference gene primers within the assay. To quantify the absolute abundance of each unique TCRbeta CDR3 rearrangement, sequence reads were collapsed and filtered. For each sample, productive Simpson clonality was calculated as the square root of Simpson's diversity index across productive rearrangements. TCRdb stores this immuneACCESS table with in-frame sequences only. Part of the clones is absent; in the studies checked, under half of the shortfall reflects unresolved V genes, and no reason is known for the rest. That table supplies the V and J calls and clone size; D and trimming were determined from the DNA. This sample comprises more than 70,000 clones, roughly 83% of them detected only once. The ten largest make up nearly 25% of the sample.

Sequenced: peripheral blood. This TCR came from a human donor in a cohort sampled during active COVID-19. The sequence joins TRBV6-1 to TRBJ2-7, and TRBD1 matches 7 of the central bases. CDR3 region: CASSEGSGTVNYEQYF. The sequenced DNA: TGTGCCAGCAGTGAAGGGTCCGGGACAGTAAACTACGAGCAGTACTTC.